This entry lists 11 T cell receptor beta chains sequenced from one sample in a study of blood T cell repertoires in COVID-19. Measured with immunoSEQ multiplex PCR; TCRdb has only the in-frame clones, and not every one. The repertoire consists of about 270,000 clones, with approximately 85% occurring once and the leading ten covering 9.1%. Sequencing input: PBMCs or T cells enriched from blood (not recorded which). These receptors all stem from a woman between 45 and 65 years old with acute COVID-19.

This clone has only one observation. The chain joins TRBV4-1 to TRBJ1-5; D may be TRBD1 (5 bases). Looked up from germline, CDR1 is MGHRA and CDR2 is YSYEKL. The CDR3 contains 14 residues. V was clipped by 4 bases and J by 5 bases, with 12 bases between them. The CDR3 protein is CASSPWTSDQPQHF. The DNA for the CDR3 is TGCGCCAGCAGCCCTTGGACATCTGATCAGCCCCAGCATTTT.

This clone was detected only once. The chain combines TRBV5-4 with TRBJ2-7, with 9 bases identical to TRBD1. The V gene end was trimmed by 4 bases and the J gene end by 6 bases; junction bases not matched to a gene: 8. Germline assignment: CDR1 SGHNT and CDR2 YYREEE (reference sequence). The length of the CDR3 is 14 residues. CDR3 nucleotides: TGTGCCAGCAGCCCCCCGGGACAGGGAGTCGAGCAGTACTTC. Its protein is CASSPPGQGVEQYF.

The V gene is TRBV10-3, the J gene TRBJ2-7; D perhaps matches TRBD1 (6 bases). Trimming stripped 7 bases from V and 0 bases from J, with 13 bases between. Germline CDR1 ENHRY, CDR2 SYGVKD. This CDR3 is built from 14 residues. CDR3 in DNA: TGTGCCATCACTAAGGCGGACAGCTCCTACGAGCAGTACTTC. It specifies CAITKADSSYEQYF.

This rearrangement joins TRBV30 to TRBJ1-1; 8 nucleotides align to TRBD1. This CDR3 comprises 15 residues. Germline V gene sequence: CDR1 GTSNPN, CDR2 SVGIG (reference sequence). The trim removed 2 bases at V and 1 base at J, leaving 6 bases unmatched. The CDR3 sequence is CAWSNDGTGNTEAFF. CDR3 in DNA: TGTGCCTGGAGTAACGACGGGACAGGGAACACTGAAGCTTTCTTT.

This CDR3 is CASSFTRQGQTYEQYF. The CDR3 nucleotides are TGTGCCAGTAGTTTTACCCGACAGGGTCAAACCTACGAGCAGTACTTC. The J gene is TRBJ2-7, the V gene TRBV19; 7 positions agree with TRBD1. Germline V gene sequence: CDR1 LNHDA, CDR2 SQIVND (reference sequence). V shed 5 bases and J 2 bases; nucleotides not matched to a gene: 12. The CDR3 sequence is 16 residues long.

V gene TRBV9 combines with J gene TRBJ1-6; D is unclear. V was clipped by 0 bases and J by 7 bases, with 11 bases between them. Germline lookup yields CDR1 SGDLS and CDR2 YYNGEE. The CDR3 consists of 15 residues. CDR3 region: CASSVVAGSNSPLHF. The CDR3 region has the DNA TGTGCCAGCAGCGTAGTGGCAGGCTCGAATTCACCCCTCCACTTT.

This clone came up once. The V call is TRBV5-1, the J call TRBJ1-5; weak D call: TRBD1 (5 bases). In germline, CDR1 is SGHRS, CDR2 YFSETQ. The CDR3 covers 14 residues. Trimming took off 0 bases at V and 7 bases at J, with 11 bases between the two ends. This CDR3 is CASSLVGDGQPQHF. As DNA, the CDR3 is TGCGCCAGCAGCTTGGTAGGGGATGGCCAGCCCCAGCATTTT.

V gene TRBV5-1 combines with J gene TRBJ2-5; 9 bases are shared with TRBD1. CDR3 length equals 15 residues. Losses at the gene ends were 5 bases for V and 0 bases for J; bases not matched to a gene: 5. The germline CDR1 and CDR2 sequences are SGHRS and YFSETQ. CDR3 nucleotides: TGCGCCAGCAGTCCCGGACAGGGGTACCAAGAGACCCAGTACTTC. It encodes CASSPGQGYQETQYF.

The chain combines TRBV6-2 or TRBV6-3 with TRBJ2-5; 7 positions match TRBD2. This CDR3 comprises 15 residues. Germline loops: CDR1 MNHEY, CDR2 SVGEGT. The V segment lost 2 bases and the J segment 4 bases; nucleotides outside the gene matches: 7. The CDR3 region has the DNA TGTGCCAGCAGTTACGTCGGGGGGATGGGAGAGACCCAGTACTTC. This sequence encodes CASSYVGGMGETQYF.

The chain carries TRBV7-2 and TRBJ1-1; 9 nucleotides agree with TRBD1. CDR1 SGHTA and CDR2 FQGNSA come from the germline V gene. The CDR3 runs to 15 residues. Losses at the gene ends were 3 bases for V and 0 bases for J; bases not matched to a gene: 2. The CDR3 sequence is CASSLGTGMNTEAFF. The CDR3 DNA is TGTGCCAGCAGCTTGGGGACAGGGATGAACACTGAAGCTTTCTTT. The whole variable domain, filled in from reference TRBV7-2 and TRBJ1-1, reads GAGVSQSPSNKVTEKGKDVELRCDPISGHTALYWYRQSLGQGLEFLIYFQGNSAPDKSGLPSDRFSAERTGGSVSTLTIQRTQQEDSAVYLCASSLGTGMNTEAFFGQGTRLTVV.

V is TRBV12-3 or TRBV12-4 and J is TRBJ2-7, with D perhaps TRBD1 (5 bases). V lost 4 bases to trimming and J lost 2 bases, with 6 bases between them. CDR3 length equals 12 residues. The CDR3 DNA follows: TGTGCCAGCAGTTCAGGGACCTACGAGCAGTACTTC. Translated, it gives CASSSGTYEQYF.